Shown below are 32 T cell receptor beta chains from a single sample sequenced in a study of early T cells in non-severe SARS-CoV-2 infection. TCRdb used MiXCR to reprocess the 5' RACE reads, holding one entry per CDR3 protein. The sample carries 100,000 to 150,000 distinct CDR3 sequences, 15% recorded once. Sequencing used whole blood. The receptors stem from an adult who was a healthcare worker with PCR-confirmed SARS-CoV-2 infection or an uninfected control (not recorded which).

The rearrangement links TRBV7-2 to TRBJ1-5, with D maybe TRBD1 (6 bases). V was cut by 7 bases and J by 6 bases, with 13 bases left in between. This CDR3 is 13 amino acids long. Germline assignment: CDR1 SGHTA and CDR2 FQGNSA. The CDR3 sequence is CASTEGVRQPQHF. DNA of the CDR3: TGTGCCAGCACCGAGGGGGTACGTCAGCCCCAGCATTTT.

The chain uses TRBV6-6 and TRBJ2-5; D is perhaps TRBD1 (6 bases). V lost 7 bases, J lost 4 bases, and 25 bases lay in between. CDR1 is MNHNY and CDR2 is SVGAGI in the germline V gene (reference sequence). The CDR3 runs 17 residues. The CDR3 loop reads CASTPEDSPLLVETQYF. The CDR3, as DNA: TGTGCCAGCACCCCCGAGGACAGTCCCCTTCTAGTAGAGACCCAGTACTTC.

This clonotype was seen many times. The chain combines TRBV27 with TRBJ2-1; D unclear. Per the germline V gene, CDR1 is MNHEY and CDR2 is SMNVEV (reference sequence). The germline V and J ends were trimmed by 2 bases and 8 bases, with 7 bases remaining between them. The CDR3 runs to 12 residues. CDR3: CASSLTRDEQFF. As DNA, the CDR3 is TGTGCCAGCAGTTTAACCCGCGATGAGCAGTTCTTC.

Points on this clonotype: Its ends do not fully match the called genes, so a read error is possible. This CDR3 is CASSPNPDSNQPRHF. The CDR3 DNA reads TGTGCCAGCTCACCTAACCCTGATAGCAATCAGCCCCGGCATTTT. The rearrangement joins TRBV18 to TRBJ1-5; D not resolved. Germline V gives CDR1 KGHSH, CDR2 LQKENI. The CDR3 runs to 15 residues.

This clonotype appeared a few times. The chain employs TRBV15 and TRBJ2-7; D is undetermined. Germline V lookup: CDR1 LNHNV, CDR2 YYDKDF (reference sequence). V was trimmed by 0 bases and J by 5 bases, leaving 17 bases between them. The CDR3 is 16 amino acids. DNA for the CDR3: TGTGCCACCAGCAGAGATCGGGCCAGAGCAACGGACGAGCAGTACTTC. Translated: CATSRDRARATDEQYF.

This chain joins TRBV18 and TRBJ1-1, with D tentatively TRBD1 (6 bases). This CDR3 has 14 residues. Trimming took off 3 bases at V and 1 base at J, with 9 bases between the two ends. Germline CDR1 is KGHSH and CDR2 is LQKENI. The CDR3 coding sequence is TGTGCCAGCTCACCCAACAGGGAGAACACTGAAGCTTTCTTT. Protein sequence: CASSPNRENTEAFF.

The gene calls are TRBV12-3 or TRBV12-4 and TRBJ2-3; D gene unclear. V shed 1 base and J shed 0 bases, with 8 bases lying between them. The CDR3 extends over 15 amino acids. CDR3 residues: CASSLGLWSTDTQYF. In DNA form, the CDR3 reads TGTGCCAGCAGTTTAGGACTGTGGAGCACAGATACGCAGTATTTT.

This clonotype came up a few times. The chain uses TRBV7-9 and TRBJ2-1; TRBD1 or TRBD2 may be the D gene (5 bases each). CDR1 and CDR2 from the germline V gene are SEHNR and FQNEAQ (reference sequence). CDR3 length equals 14 residues. V lost 11 bases, J lost 4 bases, and 18 bases lay in between. The CDR3 reads CAGGLGLRYNEQFF. As DNA, the CDR3 is TGTGCCGGGGGTCTAGGACTCCGATACAATGAGCAGTTCTTC.

This chain connects TRBV7-9 to TRBJ2-2; 9 nucleotides agree with TRBD2. The germline CDR1 and CDR2 sequences are SEHNR and FQNEAQ (reference sequence). The CDR3 has 17 amino acids. The J segment lost 0 bases and the V segment lost 1 base, leaving 3 bases of the junction unmatched. The CDR3 coding sequence is TGTGCCAGCAGCTTAGATAGCGGGGGAGCGAACACCGGGGAGCTGTTTTTT. Its protein product is CASSLDSGGANTGELFF.

This clonotype was observed many times. The V gene is TRBV5-4, the J gene TRBJ2-2; the D gene is possibly TRBD1 (6 bases). CDR1 and CDR2 (germline): SGHNT, YYREEE (reference sequence). Trimming stripped 4 bases from V and 4 bases from J, with 17 bases between. CDR3 length equals 16 residues. The chain's CDR3 is CASSPSGTPLTGELFF. CDR3 in DNA: TGTGCCAGCAGCCCTAGTGGGACACCTCTCACCGGGGAGCTGTTTTTT.

This chain connects TRBV12-3 or TRBV12-4 to TRBJ1-4, with no clear D. The CDR3 loop spans 14 amino acids. V lost 2 bases, J lost 8 bases, and 12 bases lay in between. DNA of the CDR3: TGTGCCAGCAGTTTATGGAGTTCCGGGGAAAAACTGTTTTTT. Translation gives CASSLWSSGEKLFF.

This clonotype was found a few times. The chain couples TRBV12-3 or TRBV12-4 to TRBJ1-4; 9 bases fit TRBD1. V lost 3 bases to trimming and J lost 8 bases; unmatched junction nucleotides: 7. This CDR3 spans 15 amino acids. CDR3 sequence (DNA): TGTGCCAGCAGTTTCACCGGGACAGGGAGCGAAAAACTGTTTTTT. Translation: CASSFTGTGSEKLFF.

The chain recombines TRBV4-1 with TRBJ2-2; D gene ambiguous. CDR1 is MGHRA and CDR2 is YSYEKL in the germline V gene. The germline V and J ends were trimmed by 3 bases and 0 bases, with 2 bases remaining between them. The CDR3 has 13 amino acids. The CDR3 DNA follows: TGCGCCAGCAGCCACCCGAACACCGGGGAGCTGTTTTTT. Translating gives CASSHPNTGELFF.

J is TRBJ1-3 and V is TRBV3-1; D gene unclear. Trimming left V 1 base short and J 0 bases short, with 13 bases between. The germline gives CDR1 LGHDT, CDR2 YNNKEL (reference sequence). This CDR3 has 17 amino acids. Here the CDR3 DNA reads TGTGCCAGCAGCCAAGGGGCAGGCAGATACTCTGGAAACACCATATATTTT. This translates into CASSQGAGRYSGNTIYF. Full variable domain (outside the CDR3, taken from reference TRBV3-1 and TRBJ1-3): DTAVSQTPKYLVTQMGNDKSIKCEQNLGHDTMYWYKQDSKKFLKIMFSYNNKELIINETVPNRFSPKSPDKAHLNLHINSLELGDSAVYFCASSQGAGRYSGNTIYFGEGSWLTVV.

This clonotype was counted only a few times. As DNA, the CDR3 is TGTGCCAGCTCACCGGATTGGTTAGCGGGGGGTGAATCCCATGGCGAGCAGTACTTC. Protein: CASSPDWLAGGESHGEQYF. This chain uses TRBV18 with TRBJ2-7, with 10 nucleotides matching TRBD2. This CDR3 comprises 19 residues. The trim removed 3 bases at V and 6 bases at J, leaving 20 bases unmatched. Germline loops: CDR1 KGHSH, CDR2 LQKENI. The complete variable domain, with remaining parts taken from reference TRBV18 and TRBJ2-7, reads NAGVMQNPRHLVRRRGQEARLRCSPMKGHSHVYWYRQLPEEGLKFMVYLQKENIIDESGMPKERFSAEFPKEGPSILRIQQVVRGDSAAYFCASSPDWLAGGESHGEQYFGPGTRLTVT.

A few counts support this clonotype. The DNA for the CDR3 is TGTGCCAGCAGGCAGACTAGCGGCTCCTACAATGAGCAGTTCTTC. This translates into CASRQTSGSYNEQFF. The V gene is TRBV12-3 or TRBV12-4, the J gene TRBJ2-1; TRBD2 agrees at 9 bases. With V trimmed by 6 bases and J by 0 bases, 3 bases remained unmatched. The CDR3 totals 15 residues.

This clonotype was seen more than once but under ten times. The CDR3 DNA reads as TGTGCCAGCTCACCTCCCCCGGGGGGGGGGCCCTACAATGAGCAGTTCTTC. This translates into CASSPPPGGGPYNEQFF. The chain employs TRBV18 and TRBJ2-1, with TRBD2 matching 8 bases. CDR1 is KGHSH and CDR2 is LQKENI in the germline V gene. Trimming took 3 bases from V and 2 from J; bases not matched to a gene: 9. The CDR3 length is 17 residues.

The table lists this clonotype with a few counts. DNA of the CDR3: TGTGCCAGCAGCCCCCAAGGGTCGCAGGGGGTGAGTGGCACTGAAGCTTTCTTT. Protein: CASSPQGSQGVSGTEAFF. This chain connects TRBV7-3 to TRBJ1-1, with 7 nucleotides matching TRBD1. The CDR3 loop spans 18 amino acids. Losses at the gene ends were 5 bases for V and 4 bases for J; bases not matched to a gene: 19. From germline, CDR1 is SGHTA and CDR2 FQGTGA. Filled out from reference TRBV7-3 and TRBJ1-1, the complete variable domain reads GAGVSQTPSNKVTEKGKYVELRCDPISGHTALYWYRQSLGQGPEFLIYFQGTGAADDSGLPNDRFFAVRPEGSVSTLKIQRTERGDSAVYLCASSPQGSQGVSGTEAFFGQGTRLTVV.

This clonotype was found a few times. This chain uses TRBV20-1 with TRBJ1-1; weak D call: TRBD1 (6 bases). The V end was cut by 1 base, the J end by 1 base, with 13 bases between. CDR1 DFQATT and CDR2 SNEGSKA come from the germline V gene (reference sequence). The CDR3 spans 15 residues. The CDR3 DNA is TGCAGTGCTAGAGTGGACAGTAGCTGGAACACTGAAGCTTTCTTT. It specifies CSARVDSSWNTEAFF.

This rearrangement joins TRBV15 to TRBJ1-1; D is uncertain. The V end lost 8 bases, the J end lost 1 base, and 14 bases lay between the germline ends. The germline V gene has CDR1 LNHNV and CDR2 YYDKDF (reference sequence). CDR3 length equals 14 residues. The CDR3: CATRTDFKNTEAFF. DNA of the CDR3: TGTGCCACCCGGACGGATTTCAAGAACACTGAAGCTTTCTTT.

The V and J genes are TRBV7-8 and TRBJ2-1; unclear D gene. In germline, CDR1 is SGHVS, CDR2 FQNEAQ. Trimming stripped 3 bases from V and 9 bases from J, with 9 bases between. The CDR3 extends over 12 amino acids. CDR3 coding DNA: TGTGCCAGCAGCTTTAGCCATGTTGAGCAGTTCTTC. Translated: CASSFSHVEQFF.

The V call is TRBV20-1, the J call TRBJ2-1; 12 nucleotides align to TRBD2. The CDR3 loop spans 16 amino acids. After removal of 0 bases from V and 8 bases from J, the junction contained 8 bases not matched to a gene. Germline V lookup: CDR1 DFQATT, CDR2 SNEGSKA (reference sequence). CDR3 region: CSARDSGLAGWDEQFF. The CDR3 nucleotides are TGCAGTGCTAGAGATTCCGGACTAGCGGGGTGGGATGAGCAGTTCTTC.

This clonotype was counted at least ten times. The chain is built from TRBV27 and TRBJ2-7; tentative D call: TRBD2 (6 bases). Germline CDR1 reads MNHEY; CDR2 reads SMNVEV (reference sequence). With 1 base removed from V and 1 base from J, the gap between germline ends came to 17 bases. CDR3 length: 17 residues. The CDR3 spells CASSLFGPGTGSYEQYF. The CDR3 nucleotides read TGTGCCAGCAGTTTATTCGGCCCCGGGACTGGGTCCTACGAGCAGTACTTC.

This sequence joins TRBV27 and TRBJ1-1, with 10 positions matching TRBD1. The germline V gene encodes CDR1 MNHEY and CDR2 SMNVEV (reference sequence). J was trimmed by 10 bases and V by 5 bases; bases with no gene match: 13. The CDR3 sequence is 15 residues long. CDR3 region: CASSPDRGRGGVAFF. CDR3 DNA: TGTGCCAGCAGTCCAGACAGGGGGCGCGGAGGTGTAGCTTTCTTT.

This sequence joins TRBV19 and TRBJ1-1, with 8 positions matching TRBD1. The trim removed 7 bases at V and 1 base at J, leaving 5 bases unmatched. The CDR3 loop spans 14 amino acids. Looked up from germline, CDR1 is LNHDA and CDR2 is SQIVND (reference sequence). In DNA, the CDR3 is TGTGCCAGTACCCTGGGACAGGCGAACACTGAAGCTTTCTTT. It yields the protein CASTLGQANTEAFF.

J is TRBJ1-3 and V is TRBV7-2; maybe TRBD1 (6 bases). This CDR3 contains 13 residues. Trimming removed 8 bases from V and 2 bases from J, with 10 bases in between. Germline V gives CDR1 SGHTA, CDR2 FQGNSA. The CDR3 bases are TGTGCCAGCCGGGGGGCGCCTGGAAACACCATATATTTT. This encodes CASRGAPGNTIYF.

This clonotype was counted between two and nine times. The chain couples TRBV7-9 to TRBJ1-3; D perhaps matches TRBD1 (5 bases). Germline values: CDR1 SEHNR, CDR2 FQNEAQ (reference sequence). This CDR3 spans 13 amino acids. Trimming removed 5 bases from V and 4 bases from J, with 9 bases in between. CDR3 sequence (DNA): TGTGCCAGCAGCGGGGGAACAGGAAACACCATATATTTT. Translated: CASSGGTGNTIYF.

The rearrangement links TRBV11-2 to TRBJ2-1; D not resolved. Germline V gene data show CDR1 as SGHAT and CDR2 as FQNNGV. Between the trimmed V and J ends, which lost 5 bases and 4 bases, there was a span of 9 bases. This CDR3 has 13 amino acids. For the CDR3, the DNA is TGTGCCAGCAGCAGGATTATTTACAATGAGCAGTTCTTC. Its translation: CASSRIIYNEQFF. The full variable domain, with the rest looked up from reference TRBV11-2 and TRBJ2-1, is EAGVAQSPRYKIIEKRQSVAFWCNPISGHATLYWYQQILGQGPKLLIQFQNNGVVDDSQLPKDRFSAERLKGVDSTLKIQPAKLEDSAVYLCASSRIIYNEQFFGPGTRLTVL.

The genes are TRBV10-3 and TRBJ2-5, with 7 bases fitting TRBD2. The V segment lost 10 bases and the J segment 2 bases; nucleotides outside the gene matches: 7. This CDR3 is 13 amino acids long. Looked up from germline, CDR1 is ENHRY and CDR2 is SYGVKD. The CDR3 here is CATQMGGQETQYF. The CDR3 DNA reads as TGTGCCACCCAAATGGGGGGGCAAGAGACCCAGTACTTC.

This clonotype was recorded many times. The rearrangement uses TRBV29-1 and TRBJ1-1; no definite D call. This CDR3 comprises 12 residues. Germline loops: CDR1 SQVTM, CDR2 ANQGSEA. Trimming stripped 0 bases from V and 8 bases from J, with 10 bases between. CDR3 nucleotide sequence: TGCAGCGTTGAAGATGGTTCTTCGGAAGCTTTCTTT. This codes for CSVEDGSSEAFF.

This clonotype was seen a handful of times. The V gene is TRBV3-1, the J gene TRBJ1-2; 7 nucleotides align to TRBD1. This CDR3 has 14 residues. The junction had 6 bases not matched to a gene; V was cut back by 1 base and J by 7 bases. Germline loops: CDR1 LGHDT, CDR2 YNNKEL (reference sequence). CDR3 sequence: CASSQVGTGVGYTF. The CDR3 DNA reads TGTGCCAGCAGCCAAGTCGGAACAGGGGTTGGCTACACCTTC.

The V call is TRBV7-2, the J call TRBJ2-3; no clear D. CDR3 length equals 17 residues. Germline lookup yields CDR1 SGHTA and CDR2 FQGNSA. Trimming pared 2 bases from V and 0 bases from J, leaving 15 bases between. The CDR3 nucleotides read TGTGCCAGCAGCTTAATGGACCCAGGAGTTAGCACAGATACGCAGTATTTT. It translates to CASSLMDPGVSTDTQYF.